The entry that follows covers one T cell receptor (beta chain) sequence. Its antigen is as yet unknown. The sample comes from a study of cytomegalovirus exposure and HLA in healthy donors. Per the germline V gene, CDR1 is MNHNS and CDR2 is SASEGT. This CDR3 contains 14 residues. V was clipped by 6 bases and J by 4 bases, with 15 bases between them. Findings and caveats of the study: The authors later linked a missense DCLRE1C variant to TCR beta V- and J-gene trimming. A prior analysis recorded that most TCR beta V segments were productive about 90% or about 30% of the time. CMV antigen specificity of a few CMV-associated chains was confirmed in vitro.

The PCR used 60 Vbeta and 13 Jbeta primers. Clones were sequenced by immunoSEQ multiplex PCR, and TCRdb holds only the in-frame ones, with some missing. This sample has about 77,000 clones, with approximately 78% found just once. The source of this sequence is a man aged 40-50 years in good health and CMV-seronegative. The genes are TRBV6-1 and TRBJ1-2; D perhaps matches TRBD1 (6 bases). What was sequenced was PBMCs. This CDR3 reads CASRNLIRGYGYTF. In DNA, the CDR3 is TGTGCCAGCAGAAACCTAATCAGGGGCTATGGCTACACCTTC.